Below, 13 T cell receptor beta chains from the same sample are listed, as sequenced in a study. MiXCR, run by TCRdb on the 5' RACE reads, gives a single entry per CDR3 protein. This table holds about 50,000 distinct CDR3 sequences, roughly 28% found once. The sequenced sample consisted of naive CD4+ T cells sorted from blood. As to subset: naive CD4+ T cells, CD4+CD45RA+CD25-. These receptors all come from a female donor with breast cancer.

This clonotype came up many times. The chain joins TRBV14 to TRBJ2-7; tentative D call: TRBD2 (5 bases). CDR3 size: 13 residues. Looked up from germline, CDR1 is SGHDN and CDR2 is FVKESK. The V gene lost 4 bases and the J gene lost 2 bases, with 9 bases spanning the gap. CDR3 DNA sequence: TGTGCCAGCAGCCCGGAGGTTACCTACGAGCAGTACTTC. This sequence encodes CASSPEVTYEQYF.

This clonotype occurred many times. In DNA, the CDR3 is TGTGCCAGCAGCCCAGGACCTTGGGCAATGAATTCACCCCTCCACTTT. Protein: CASSPGPWAMNSPLHF. The rearrangement links TRBV9 to TRBJ1-6, with D hard to call. Germline CDR1 is SGDLS and CDR2 is YYNGEE. The CDR3 is 16 amino acids. The V end was cut by 4 bases, the J end by 7 bases, with 18 bases between.

This rearrangement joins TRBV5-1 to TRBJ2-1; 8 nucleotides line up with TRBD2. CDR3 size: 15 residues. V was pared by 2 bases and J by 10 bases, with 11 bases of the junction left unmatched. Germline CDR1 SGHRS, CDR2 YFSETQ. CDR3 loop: CASSFSGVLDDEQFF. The CDR3 nucleotides are TGCGCCAGCAGCTTTAGCGGGGTTCTTGACGACGAGCAGTTCTTC.

This chain links TRBV10-3 with TRBJ1-2; D perhaps matches TRBD1 (6 bases). From germline, CDR1 is ENHRY and CDR2 SYGVKD. Trimming cost V 7 bases and J 8 bases, with 17 bases left between them. CDR3 length equals 13 residues. Written as DNA, the CDR3 is TGTGCCATCACCGAGACAGGCCCGTGGGGCTACACCTTC. Translated, it gives CAITETGPWGYTF.

The chain recombines TRBV27 with TRBJ2-7; 7 nucleotides match TRBD2. The CDR3 sequence is 15 residues long. Germline-derived CDR1 and CDR2 are MNHEY and SMNVEV (reference sequence). The junction had 4 bases not matched to a gene; V was cut back by 2 bases and J by 0 bases. The CDR3 sequence is CASSLEAGSSYEQYF. The CDR3 bases are TGTGCCAGCAGTTTAGAAGCGGGGAGCTCCTACGAGCAGTACTTC.

Points on this clonotype: A single base separates this from a much larger clone, so it may be a read error. The V and J genes are TRBV6-5 and TRBJ1-5, with D possibly TRBD1 on 5 matching bases. CDR3 length equals 15 residues. CDR1 and CDR2 (germline): MNHEY, SVGAGI. V lost 6 bases, J lost 5 bases, and 17 bases lay in between. CDR3 DNA sequence: TGTGCCAGCAGCGGGGCGGGGAGTGACGATCAGCCCCAGCATTTT. This gives the protein CASSGAGSDDQPQHF.

This clonotype was counted ten times or more. The chain links TRBV5-1 to TRBJ2-5, with D possibly being TRBD2 (6 bases). The V and J ends lost 4 bases and 0 bases respectively, with 16 bases between them. Germline V gene sequence: CDR1 SGHRS, CDR2 YFSETQ. This CDR3 has 16 residues. The CDR3 spells CASSTALRDYQETQYF. In DNA, the CDR3 is TGCGCCAGCAGCACGGCCCTCCGGGACTACCAAGAGACCCAGTACTTC.

At least ten counts were recorded for this clonotype. This chain links TRBV9 with TRBJ2-6; 10 nucleotides match TRBD1. Trimming removed 4 bases from V and 3 bases from J; junction bases left unmatched: 10. Per the germline V gene, CDR1 is SGDLS and CDR2 is YYNGEE. This CDR3 comprises 18 residues. The CDR3 nucleotides read TGTGCCAGCAGCATACGTCCCGGGACAGGGGTTGGGGCCAACGTCCTGACTTTC. Translating gives CASSIRPGTGVGANVLTF.

This clonotype was observed at least ten times. The J gene is TRBJ2-2, the V gene TRBV27; D gene unclear. V was cut by 5 bases and J by 2 bases, with 3 bases left in between. This CDR3 contains 12 residues. Germline values: CDR1 MNHEY, CDR2 SMNVEV (reference sequence). In DNA, the CDR3 is TGTGCCAGCAGTCTCAACACCGGGGAGCTGTTTTTT. Translation gives CASSLNTGELFF.

This chain links TRBV12-3 or TRBV12-4 with TRBJ1-1; the match to TRBD1 covers 9 bases. The length of the CDR3 is 13 residues. V shed 5 bases, J shed 6 bases, and the junction held 4 bases outside the gene matches. The DNA for the CDR3 is TGTGCCAGCAGTGACAGGGGGGTCGCTGAAGCTTTCTTT. This encodes CASSDRGVAEAFF.

The chain recombines TRBV29-1 with TRBJ2-3, with 10 bases identical to TRBD2. The CDR3 runs to 18 residues. Losses at the gene ends were 0 bases for V and 0 bases for J; bases not matched to a gene: 9. The germline V gene encodes CDR1 SQVTM and CDR2 ANQGSEA. This CDR3 is CSVEDPASGRGSTDTQYF. CDR3 bases: TGCAGCGTTGAAGACCCGGCTAGCGGGAGAGGAAGCACAGATACGCAGTATTTT.

A few counts support this clonotype. V gene TRBV6-5 combines with J gene TRBJ1-1, with no clear D. CDR1 and CDR2 (germline): MNHEY, SVGAGI. Trimming took off 8 bases at V and 7 bases at J, with 14 bases between the two ends. The CDR3 covers 12 residues. The chain's CDR3 is CASDLTASEAFF. CDR3 nucleotide sequence: TGTGCCAGCGATCTAACAGCAAGTGAAGCTTTCTTT.

There are a few counts of this clonotype. V is TRBV7-2 and J is TRBJ2-5; D is unresolved. Germline CDR1 is SGHTA and CDR2 is FQGNSA. This CDR3 has 12 residues. V was pared by 4 bases and J by 4 bases, with 7 bases between. The CDR3 coding sequence is TGTGCCAGCAGCTCCCAGTTAGAGACCCAGTACTTC. This translates into CASSSQLETQYF.